This T cell receptor beta chain was observed in a study of control samples from healthy donors and cancer patients. TCRdb's copy holds only in-frame clones and misses some; the assay was immunoSEQ multiplex PCR. This sample has just under 150,000 clones; more than 85% occur once, and the top ten carry approximately 3%. Sequencing was done on a sample of blood. The clonotype comes from a man aged 25 to 40 in good health.

The CDR3, as DNA: TGCGCCAGCAGCTTGACGGAAAGCTCCTATAATTCACCCCTCCACTTT. Amino acid sequence: CASSLTESSYNSPLHF. The gene calls are TRBV5-1 and TRBJ1-6, with D uncertain. Between the trimmed V and J ends, which lost 1 base and 0 bases, there was a span of 8 bases. The germline CDR1 and CDR2 sequences are SGHRS and YFSETQ. This CDR3 region has 16 residues. Complete variable domain (other parts from reference TRBV5-1 and TRBJ1-6): KAGVTQTPRYLIKTRGQQVTLSCSPISGHRSVSWYQQTPGQGLQFLFEYFSETQRNKGNFPGRFSGRQFSNSRSEMNVSTLELGDSALYLCASSLTESSYNSPLHFGNGTRLTVT.